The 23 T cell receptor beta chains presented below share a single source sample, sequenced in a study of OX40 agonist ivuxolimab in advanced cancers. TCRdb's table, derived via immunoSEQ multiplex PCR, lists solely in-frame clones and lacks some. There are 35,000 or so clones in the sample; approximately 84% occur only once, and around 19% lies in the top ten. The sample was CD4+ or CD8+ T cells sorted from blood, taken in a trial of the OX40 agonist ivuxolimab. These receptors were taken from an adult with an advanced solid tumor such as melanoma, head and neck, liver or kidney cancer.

This CDR3 reads CATSRSISPYEQYF. The CDR3 bases are TGTGCCACCAGCAGATCCATTTCCCCCTACGAGCAGTACTTC. The rearrangement uses TRBV15 and TRBJ2-7; D unresolved. V lost 2 bases to trimming and J lost 2 bases, with 10 bases between them. Looked up from germline, CDR1 is LNHNV and CDR2 is YYDKDF (reference sequence). This CDR3 is built from 14 residues. Using reference TRBV15 and TRBJ2-7 for the parts outside the CDR3, the full variable domain is DAMVIQNPRYQVTQFGKPVTLSCSQTLNHNVMYWYQQKSSQAPKLLFHYYDKDFNNEADTPDNFQSRRPNTSFCFLDIRSPGLGDTAMYLCATSRSISPYEQYFGPGTRLTVT.

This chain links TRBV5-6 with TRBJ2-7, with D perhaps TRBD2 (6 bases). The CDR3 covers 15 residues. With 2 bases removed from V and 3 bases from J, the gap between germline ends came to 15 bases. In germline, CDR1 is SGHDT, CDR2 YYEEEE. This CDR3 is CASSLGQGLYYEQYF. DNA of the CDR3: TGTGCCAGCAGCTTAGGCCAGGGACTTTACTACGAGCAGTACTTC.

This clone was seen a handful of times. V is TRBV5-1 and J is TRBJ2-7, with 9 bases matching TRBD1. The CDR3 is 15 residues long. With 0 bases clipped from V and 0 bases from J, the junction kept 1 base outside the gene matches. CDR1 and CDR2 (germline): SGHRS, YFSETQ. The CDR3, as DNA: TGCGCCAGCAGCTTGGACAGGGGGCCCTCCTACGAGCAGTACTTC. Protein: CASSLDRGPSYEQYF.

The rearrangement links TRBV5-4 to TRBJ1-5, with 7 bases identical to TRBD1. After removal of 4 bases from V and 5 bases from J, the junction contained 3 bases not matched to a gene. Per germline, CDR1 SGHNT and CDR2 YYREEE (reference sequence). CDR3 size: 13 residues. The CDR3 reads CASSLDRDQPQHF. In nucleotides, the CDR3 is TGTGCCAGCAGCCTAGACAGGGATCAGCCCCAGCATTTT.

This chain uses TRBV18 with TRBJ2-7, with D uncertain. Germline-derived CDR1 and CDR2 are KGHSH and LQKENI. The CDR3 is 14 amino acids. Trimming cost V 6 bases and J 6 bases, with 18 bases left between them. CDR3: CASSPIGHLREQYF. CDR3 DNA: TGTGCCAGCTCGCCAATCGGGCACCTTCGCGAGCAGTACTTC.

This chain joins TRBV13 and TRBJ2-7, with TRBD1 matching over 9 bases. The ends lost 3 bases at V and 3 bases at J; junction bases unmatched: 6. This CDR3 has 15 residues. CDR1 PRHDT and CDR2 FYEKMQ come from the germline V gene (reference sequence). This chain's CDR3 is CASSLAGTGLYEQYF. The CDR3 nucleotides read TGTGCCAGCAGCTTGGCCGGGACAGGGCTCTACGAGCAGTACTTC.

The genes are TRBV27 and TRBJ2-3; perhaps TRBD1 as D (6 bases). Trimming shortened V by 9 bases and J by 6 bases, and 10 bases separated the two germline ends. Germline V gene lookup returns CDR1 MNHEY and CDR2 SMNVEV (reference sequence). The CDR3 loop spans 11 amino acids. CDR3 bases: TGTGCCAGTTCGAGGGGGGATACGCAGTATTTT. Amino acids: CASSRGDTQYF.

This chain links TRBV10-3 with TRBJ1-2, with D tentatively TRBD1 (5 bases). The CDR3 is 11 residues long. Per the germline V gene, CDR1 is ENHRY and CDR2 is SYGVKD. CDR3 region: CAAGTKAGYTF. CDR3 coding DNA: TGTGCGGCCGGGACCAAAGCCGGCTACACCTTC.

The CDR3 region has the DNA TGTGCCAGCAGCGATCCACAGGGCCCTGGCTACACCTTC. Residues: CASSDPQGPGYTF. The genes are TRBV9 and TRBJ1-2, with D possibly TRBD1 on 6 matching bases. Germline V gene sequence: CDR1 SGDLS, CDR2 YYNGEE. The CDR3 runs 13 residues. Between the trimmed V and J ends, which lost 3 bases and 7 bases, there was a span of 13 bases.

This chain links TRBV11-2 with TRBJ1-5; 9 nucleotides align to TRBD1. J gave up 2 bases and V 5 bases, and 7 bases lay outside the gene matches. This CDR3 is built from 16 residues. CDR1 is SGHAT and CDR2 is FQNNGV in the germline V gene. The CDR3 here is CASSPGTGRGNQPQHF. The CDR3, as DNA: TGTGCCAGCAGCCCGGGGACAGGGAGGGGCAATCAGCCCCAGCATTTT.

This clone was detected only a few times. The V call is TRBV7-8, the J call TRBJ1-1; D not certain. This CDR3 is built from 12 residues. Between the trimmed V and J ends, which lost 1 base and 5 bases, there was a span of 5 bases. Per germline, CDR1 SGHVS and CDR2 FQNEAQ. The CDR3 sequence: CASSLGSTEAFF. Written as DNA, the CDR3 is TGTGCCAGCAGCTTAGGATCTACTGAAGCTTTCTTT.

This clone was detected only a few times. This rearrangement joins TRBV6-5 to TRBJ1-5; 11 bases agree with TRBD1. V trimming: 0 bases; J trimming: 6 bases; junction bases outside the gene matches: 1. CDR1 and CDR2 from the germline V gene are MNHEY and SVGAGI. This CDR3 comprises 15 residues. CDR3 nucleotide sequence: TGTGCCAGCAGTTACTCCGGGACAGGGGGTCAGCCCCAGCATTTT. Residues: CASSYSGTGGQPQHF.

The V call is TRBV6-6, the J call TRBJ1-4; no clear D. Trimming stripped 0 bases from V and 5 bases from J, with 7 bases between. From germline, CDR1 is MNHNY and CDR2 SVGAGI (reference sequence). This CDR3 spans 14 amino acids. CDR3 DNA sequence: TGTGCCAGCAGTTACTCGACGGCAAATGAAAAACTGTTTTTT. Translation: CASSYSTANEKLFF.

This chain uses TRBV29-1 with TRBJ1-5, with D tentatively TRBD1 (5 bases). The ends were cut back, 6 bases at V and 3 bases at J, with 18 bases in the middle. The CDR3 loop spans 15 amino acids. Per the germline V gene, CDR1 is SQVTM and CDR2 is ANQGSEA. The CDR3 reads CSVRDEGIINQPQHF. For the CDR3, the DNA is TGCAGCGTCCGGGACGAGGGTATTATCAATCAGCCCCAGCATTTT. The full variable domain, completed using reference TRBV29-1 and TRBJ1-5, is SAVISQKPSRDICQRGTSLTIQCQVDSQVTMMFWYRQQPGQSLTLIATANQGSEATYESGFVIDKFPISRPNLTFSTLTVSNMSPEDSSIYLCSVRDEGIINQPQHFGDGTRLSIL.

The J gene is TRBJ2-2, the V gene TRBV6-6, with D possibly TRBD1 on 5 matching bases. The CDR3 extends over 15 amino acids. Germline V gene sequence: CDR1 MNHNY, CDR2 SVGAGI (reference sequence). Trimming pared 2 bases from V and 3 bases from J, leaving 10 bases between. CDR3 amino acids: CASSYEGVYTGELFF. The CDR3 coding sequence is TGTGCCAGCAGTTACGAAGGGGTTTACACCGGGGAGCTGTTTTTT.

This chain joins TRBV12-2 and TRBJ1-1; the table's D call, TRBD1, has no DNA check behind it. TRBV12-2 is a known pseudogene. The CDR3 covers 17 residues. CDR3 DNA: TGTGCAAGTCGCTTAGGCGGACAGGGGCATTGGGACACTGAAGCTTTCTTT. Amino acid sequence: CASRLGGQGHWDTEAFF.

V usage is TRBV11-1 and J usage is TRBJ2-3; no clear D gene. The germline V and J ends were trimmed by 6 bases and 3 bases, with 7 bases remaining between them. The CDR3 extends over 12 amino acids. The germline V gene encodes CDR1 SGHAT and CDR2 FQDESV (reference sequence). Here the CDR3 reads CASSLETDTQYF. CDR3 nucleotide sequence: TGTGCCAGCAGTCTCGAAACAGATACGCAGTATTTT.

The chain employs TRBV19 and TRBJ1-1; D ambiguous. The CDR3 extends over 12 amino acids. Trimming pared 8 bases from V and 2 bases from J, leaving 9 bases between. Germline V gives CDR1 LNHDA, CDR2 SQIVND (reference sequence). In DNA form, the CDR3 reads TGTGCCAGTTTCGAAACTAACACTGAAGCTTTCTTT. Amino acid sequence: CASFETNTEAFF.

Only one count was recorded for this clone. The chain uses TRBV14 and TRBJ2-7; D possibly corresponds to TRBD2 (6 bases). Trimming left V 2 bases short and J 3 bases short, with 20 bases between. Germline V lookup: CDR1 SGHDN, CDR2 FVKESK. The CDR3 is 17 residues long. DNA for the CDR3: TGTGCCAGCAGCCAACTCTTTGGCCCGGGGGACCACTACGAGCAGTACTTC. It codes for CASSQLFGPGDHYEQYF.

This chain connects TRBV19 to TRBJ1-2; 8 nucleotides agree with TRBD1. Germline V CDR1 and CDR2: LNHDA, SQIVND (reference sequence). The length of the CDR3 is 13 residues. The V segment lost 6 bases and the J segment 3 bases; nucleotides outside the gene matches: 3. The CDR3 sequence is CASRGTGDYGYTF. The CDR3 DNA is TGTGCCAGTAGAGGGACAGGCGACTATGGCTACACCTTC.

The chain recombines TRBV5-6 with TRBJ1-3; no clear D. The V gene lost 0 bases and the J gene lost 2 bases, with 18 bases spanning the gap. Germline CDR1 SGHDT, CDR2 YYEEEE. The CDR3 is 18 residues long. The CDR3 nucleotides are TGTGCCAGCAGCTTGGCCGGGAGGTCGTCTATAACTGGAAACACCATATATTTT. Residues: CASSLAGRSSITGNTIYF.

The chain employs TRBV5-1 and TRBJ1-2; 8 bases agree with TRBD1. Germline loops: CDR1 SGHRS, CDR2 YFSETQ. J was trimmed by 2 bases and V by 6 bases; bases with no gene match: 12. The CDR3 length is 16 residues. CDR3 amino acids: CASNPGTGLLNYGYTF. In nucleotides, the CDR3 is TGCGCCAGCAACCCAGGGACAGGCCTACTAAACTATGGCTACACCTTC.

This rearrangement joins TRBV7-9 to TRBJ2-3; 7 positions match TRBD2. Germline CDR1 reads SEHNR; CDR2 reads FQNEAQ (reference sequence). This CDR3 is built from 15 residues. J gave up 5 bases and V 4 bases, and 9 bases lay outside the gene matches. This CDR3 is CASSWNQGEGDTQYF. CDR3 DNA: TGTGCCAGCAGCTGGAACCAAGGGGAGGGAGATACGCAGTATTTT.